The next 24 T cell receptor beta chains were all read from a single sample in a study of PD-L1 blockade in urothelial cancer. Assay used: immunoSEQ multiplex PCR; TCRdb lists only in-frame clones, some missing. In the table there are around 29,000 clones, less than 90% of which are singletons. Time point of the sample: peripheral blood 6 weeks after treatment start. The sequencing here drew on PBMCs, taken around atezolizumab (anti-PD-L1) treatment. These receptors were collected from a man in his 70s with urothelial cancer.

This clone has a single count. V and J are TRBV2 and TRBJ2-6; D is undetermined. V was shortened by 4 bases and J by 1 base, with 8 bases between the two germline ends. This CDR3 contains 15 residues. Germline CDR1 is SNHLY and CDR2 is FYNNEI. Written as DNA, the CDR3 is TGTGCCAGCAGTGGTACTAATTCTGGGGCCAACGTCCTGACTTTC. Its translation: CASSGTNSGANVLTF. The complete variable domain, with remaining parts taken from reference TRBV2 and TRBJ2-6, reads EPEVTQTPSHQVTQMGQEVILRCVPISNHLYFYWYRQILGQKVEFLVSFYNNEISEKSEIFDDQFSVERPDGSNFTLKIRSTKLEDSAMYFCASSGTNSGANVLTFGAGSRLTVL.

The chain recombines TRBV7-2 with TRBJ1-3; tentatively, D is TRBD1 (6 bases). The CDR3 has 15 amino acids. Trimming shortened V by 5 bases and J by 2 bases, and 13 bases separated the two germline ends. CDR1 SGHTA and CDR2 FQGNSA come from the germline V gene. The CDR3 nucleotides read TGTGCCAGCAGCGAGTACAGGGTCCCTGGAAACACCATATATTTT. This translates into CASSEYRVPGNTIYF.

The chain joins TRBV11-3 to TRBJ1-4, with TRBD1 matching 7 bases. Germline CDR1 reads SGHNT; CDR2 reads YENEEA. The J segment lost 5 bases and the V segment lost 5 bases, leaving 8 bases of the junction unmatched. The CDR3 is made up of 15 amino acids. The CDR3 DNA reads as TGTGCCAGCAGCATATCCGGGACAGTAAATGAAAAACTGTTTTTT. This sequence encodes CASSISGTVNEKLFF.

A word on this clone: This specimen includes other DNA sequences encoding the same CDR3. This chain joins TRBV18 and TRBJ1-2; 8 positions match TRBD1. Trimming took 3 bases from V and 3 from J; bases not matched to a gene: 3. This CDR3 is built from 14 residues. Germline V lookup: CDR1 KGHSH, CDR2 LQKENI. CDR3 sequence reads: CASSPGQGDYGYTF. The DNA of the CDR3 is TGTGCCAGCTCACCCGGACAGGGTGACTATGGCTACACCTTC.

V gene TRBV7-7 combines with J gene TRBJ2-5; D is possibly TRBD1 (5 bases). The J call may be incorrect, as the DNA end agrees better with TRBJ2-7. CDR1 and CDR2 (germline): SSHAT, FNYEAQ (reference sequence). CDR3 length: 15 residues. CDR3 region: CASSLPWTRPYEQYF. CDR3 DNA: TGTGCCAGCAGCTTACCTTGGACAAGGCCCTACGAGCAGTACTTC.

V usage is TRBV7-9 and J usage is TRBJ2-7, with D possibly matching TRBD2 (6 bases). V was clipped by 5 bases and J by 5 bases, with 13 bases between them. This CDR3 is built from 13 residues. In germline, CDR1 is SEHNR, CDR2 FQNEAQ (reference sequence). The CDR3 DNA reads as TGTGCCAGCAGCCTGGGGGGTTTGGACGAGCAGTACTTC. It codes for CASSLGGLDEQYF.

The genes are TRBV5-6 and TRBJ1-4; perhaps TRBD1 as D (5 bases). The CDR3 is 15 residues long. V shed 3 bases and J shed 7 bases, with 16 bases lying between them. Germline V gene sequence: CDR1 SGHDT, CDR2 YYEEEE. For the CDR3, the DNA is TGTGCCAGCAGCTCCCCGAACAGGTTGGGTGAAAAACTGTTTTTT. Translating gives CASSSPNRLGEKLFF.

This clone was detected once. The chain carries TRBV19 and TRBJ1-2; TRBD1 aligns across 9 bases. V was clipped by 8 bases and J by 5 bases; unmatched bases: 6. This CDR3 comprises 13 residues. In germline, CDR1 is LNHDA, CDR2 SQIVND (reference sequence). The CDR3 sequence is CASRDRVRYGYTF. For the CDR3, the DNA is TGTGCCAGTCGGGACAGGGTTAGATATGGCTACACCTTC.

V and J are TRBV9 and TRBJ1-5; D is perhaps TRBD1 (5 bases). Germline loops: CDR1 SGDLS, CDR2 YYNGEE. The CDR3 has 15 residues. V dropped 5 bases and J dropped 6 bases, with 18 bases sitting between them. The CDR3 here is CASSSGPGGFQPQHF. The CDR3 nucleotides read TGTGCCAGCAGTTCGGGACCCGGAGGGTTTCAGCCCCAGCATTTT.

This rearrangement joins TRBV7-2 to TRBJ2-1; the match to TRBD1 covers 9 bases. Looked up from germline, CDR1 is SGHTA and CDR2 is FQGNSA. This CDR3 region has 15 residues. J was trimmed by 6 bases and V by 4 bases; bases with no gene match: 7. The CDR3 DNA is TGTGCCAGCAGCTCCGACAGACAGGGGGGCAATGAGCAGTTCTTC. The encoded protein is CASSSDRQGGNEQFF.

V and J are TRBV7-2 and TRBJ1-2; possibly TRBD1 for D (5 bases). V was pared by 5 bases and J by 10 bases, with 11 bases between. Per the germline V gene, CDR1 is SGHTA and CDR2 is FQGNSA. This CDR3 has 11 residues. The CDR3 nucleotides read TGTGCCAGCAGCCCCACAGGTTCCTACACCTTC. Its translation: CASSPTGSYTF.

The chain is built from TRBV6-4 and TRBJ2-2; D is perhaps TRBD2 (5 bases). The length of the CDR3 is 14 residues. V was clipped by 3 bases and J by 4 bases, with 9 bases between them. The germline gives CDR1 MRHNA, CDR2 SNTAGT. The CDR3 nucleotides read TGTGCCAGCAGTGATAGGACTGCCACCGGGGAGCTGTTTTTT. Its translation: CASSDRTATGELFF.

With regard to this clone: Given a much more abundant clone one base away, this may be a read error. The chain carries TRBV4-3 and TRBJ2-3; D perhaps matches TRBD2 (8 bases). Germline-derived CDR1 and CDR2 are LGHNA and YSLEER. V lost 4 bases, J lost 4 bases, and 18 bases lay in between. The CDR3 spans 16 residues. The DNA of the CDR3 is TGCGCCAGCAGCCCAGGGGGGGCGGGGGGCGCAGATACGCAGTATTTT. This sequence encodes CASSPGGAGGADTQYF.

The chain employs TRBV19 and TRBJ2-5; TRBD1 matches 7 bases. V shed 7 bases, J shed 4 bases, and the junction held 6 bases outside the gene matches. Per the germline V gene, CDR1 is LNHDA and CDR2 is SQIVND (reference sequence). This CDR3 has 13 residues. CDR3 amino acids: CASTPDRAETQYF. The CDR3 DNA sequence: TGTGCCAGTACCCCCGACAGGGCAGAGACCCAGTACTTC.

The CDR3 bases are TGTGCCAGCAGCTTAGATTCTCTACTCTATACGCAGTATTTT. Its protein product is CASSLDSLLYTQYF. J is TRBJ2-3 and V is TRBV7-9; D unresolved. The CDR3 totals 14 residues. V was clipped by 1 base and J by 7 bases, with 12 bases between them. The V gene's germline CDR1 is SEHNR and CDR2 FQNEAQ (reference sequence).

V gene TRBV7-6 combines with J gene TRBJ1-6; a weak D match, TRBD1 (5 bases). Germline V CDR1 and CDR2: SGHVS, FNYEAQ. Trimming pared 5 bases from V and 6 bases from J, leaving 14 bases between. The CDR3 length is 15 residues. This CDR3 is CASSQDLGLNSPLHF. In nucleotides, the CDR3 is TGTGCCAGCAGCCAGGACCTGGGACTTAATTCACCCCTCCACTTT.

CDR3 sequence: CASALWGRAFYGYTF. CDR3 DNA sequence: TGTGCCAGCGCTTTGTGGGGCAGGGCTTTTTATGGCTACACCTTC. The chain employs TRBV28 and TRBJ1-2, with D tentatively TRBD1 (5 bases). There are 15 residues in the CDR3. Trimming removed 8 bases at V and 5 bases at J, with 21 bases between. Germline V gene sequence: CDR1 MDHEN, CDR2 SYDVKM.

The chain uses TRBV27 and TRBJ2-7, with TRBD2 as a possible D gene (5 bases). There are 13 residues in the CDR3. V lost 8 bases, J lost 2 bases, and 13 bases lay in between. The germline V gene has CDR1 MNHEY and CDR2 SMNVEV (reference sequence). CDR3 coding DNA: TGTGCCAGCGTCGGGGTAACTCCCTACGAGCAGTACTTC. It codes for CASVGVTPYEQYF.

This sequence joins TRBV6-1 and TRBJ2-7; possible D gene TRBD1, 5 bases. Germline V gene lookup returns CDR1 MNHNS and CDR2 SASEGT. CDR3 length: 15 amino acids. V was shortened by 3 bases and J by 4 bases, with 16 bases between the two germline ends. CDR3 amino acids: CASSDLGVRVYEQYF. The DNA for the CDR3 is TGTGCCAGCAGTGATTTAGGGGTAAGGGTATACGAGCAGTACTTC.

The chain couples TRBV12-5 to TRBJ1-1; no definite D call. The CDR3 is 13 residues long. V lost 5 bases to trimming and J lost 1 base, with 8 bases between them. CDR1 LGHNT and CDR2 FRNRAP come from the germline V gene. The CDR3 DNA reads as TGTGCTAGTGGTAGGGAGGGGAACACTGAAGCTTTCTTT. It codes for CASGREGNTEAFF.

This chain uses TRBV7-2 with TRBJ1-6; the D gene is possibly TRBD1 (6 bases). Germline CDR1 SGHTA, CDR2 FQGNSA. V lost 5 bases to trimming and J lost 5 bases, with 16 bases between them. This CDR3 contains 16 residues. Here the CDR3 DNA reads TGTGCCAGCAGCACCCGGACAGCAACTCATAATTCACCCCTCCACTTT. As protein: CASSTRTATHNSPLHF.

The gene calls are TRBV7-9 and TRBJ2-7; TRBD1 might be the D (6 bases). The CDR3 is made up of 15 amino acids. The V gene lost 4 bases and the J gene lost 9 bases, with 22 bases spanning the gap. Germline lookup yields CDR1 SEHNR and CDR2 FQNEAQ (reference sequence). The CDR3 DNA reads TGTGCCAGCAGCTCGGAAGCCGGACAGTTGGCGGGGCAGTACTTC. As protein: CASSSEAGQLAGQYF.

The J gene is TRBJ2-5, the V gene TRBV13; 7 bases line up with TRBD1. This CDR3 has 17 amino acids. With 4 bases clipped from V and 2 bases from J, the junction kept 13 bases outside the gene matches. Looked up from germline, CDR1 is PRHDT and CDR2 is FYEKMQ (reference sequence). The CDR3 nucleotides are TGTGCCAGCAGCTCACGACAGGGATGGGGTCGGCAAGAGACCCAGTACTTC. This translates into CASSSRQGWGRQETQYF.

Regarding this clone: The same CDR3 arises from other DNA sequences in this sample as well. The gene calls are TRBV4-1 and TRBJ1-1; D unresolved. Germline CDR1 MGHRA, CDR2 YSYEKL. Trimming removed 2 bases from V and 3 bases from J, with 22 bases in between. The CDR3 extends over 18 amino acids. The DNA of the CDR3 is TGCGCCAGCAGCCAATCCCCTTTGTCAAGGCAGAGGGACACTGAAGCTTTCTTT. It codes for CASSQSPLSRQRDTEAFF.